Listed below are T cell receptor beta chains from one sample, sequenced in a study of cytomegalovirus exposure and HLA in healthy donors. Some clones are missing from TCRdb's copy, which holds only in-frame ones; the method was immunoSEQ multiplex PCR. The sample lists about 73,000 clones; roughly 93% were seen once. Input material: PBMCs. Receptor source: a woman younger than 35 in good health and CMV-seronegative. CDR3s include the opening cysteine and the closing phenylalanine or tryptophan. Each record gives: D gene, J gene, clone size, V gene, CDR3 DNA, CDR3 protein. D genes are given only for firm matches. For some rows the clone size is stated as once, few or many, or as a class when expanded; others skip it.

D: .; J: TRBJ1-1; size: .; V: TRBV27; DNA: TGTGCCAGCAGTCTCCAGGTGGAGGACACTGAAGCTTTCTTT; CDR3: CASSLQVEDTEAFF
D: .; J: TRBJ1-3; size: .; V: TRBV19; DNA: TGTGCCAGTACCGAGACAGACAACTCTGGAAACACCATATATTTT; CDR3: CASTETDNSGNTIYF
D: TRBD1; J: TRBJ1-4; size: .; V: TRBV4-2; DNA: TGTGCCAGCAGCCAAGAGGGCCAGGGGGCCTATTTCAATGAAAAACTGTTTTTT; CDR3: CASSQEGQGAYFNEKLFF
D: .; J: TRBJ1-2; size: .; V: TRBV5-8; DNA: TGTGCCAGCAGGACACTCCAGATCTATGGCTACACCTTC; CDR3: CASRTLQIYGYTF
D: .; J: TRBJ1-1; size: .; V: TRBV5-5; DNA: TGTGCCAGCAGCTTGAAACCGGGCGGGGTGAACACTGAAGCTTTCTTT; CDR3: CASSLKPGGVNTEAFF
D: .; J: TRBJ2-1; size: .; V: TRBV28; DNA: TGTGCCAGCAGCAAATCCCGGCAGGGCGATGAGCAGTTCTTC; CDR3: CASSKSRQGDEQFF
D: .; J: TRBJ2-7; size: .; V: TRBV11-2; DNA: TGTGCCAGCAGCCCAAGACAGGTTAGCTCCTACGAGCAGTACTTC; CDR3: CASSPRQVSSYEQYF
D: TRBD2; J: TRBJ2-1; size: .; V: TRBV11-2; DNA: TGTGCCAGCAGCCCCCATCTAGCGGGGGGGCTCAGGAATGAGCAGTTCTTC; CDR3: CASSPHLAGGLRNEQFF
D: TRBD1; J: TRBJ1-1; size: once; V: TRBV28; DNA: TGTGCCAGCAGTTTTTCTCGGACAGGGGGAGTGGCTTTCTTT; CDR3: CASSFSRTGGVAFF
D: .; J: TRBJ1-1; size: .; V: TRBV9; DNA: TGTGCCAGCAGCCCCCAAAGTGGGGGGGCGGTAGCTTTCTTT; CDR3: CASSPQSGGAVAFF
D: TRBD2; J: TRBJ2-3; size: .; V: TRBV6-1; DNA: TGTGCCCTAAAGAAGAGCGGGGGGAGGACAGATACGCAGTATTTT; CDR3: CALKKSGGRTDTQYF
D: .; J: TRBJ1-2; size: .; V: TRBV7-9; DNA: TGTGCCAGCAGCCCGCACCTTCCCATCTACAGGAGTAGCTACACCTTC; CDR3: CASSPHLPIYRSSYTF
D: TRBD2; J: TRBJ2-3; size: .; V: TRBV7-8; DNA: TGTGCCAGCAGCTTAGGTCTTAGCGGGAGCCTGGTTCGAACGCAGTATTTT; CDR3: CASSLGLSGSLVRTQYF